The 15 T cell receptor beta chains in this list originate from one sample, sequenced in a study of post-analysis software for immune sequencing data. Study-wide findings and caveats: Patients showed TRBV5-6, TRBV5-1 and TRBV20-1 among 4 or 5 TRBV segments more frequent than in controls.

Built from TCR beta cDNA, the libraries had unique molecular identifiers in them. MiXCR, run by TCRdb on the PCR reads, gives a single entry per CDR3 protein. The sample contains around 710,000 distinct CDR3 sequences, roughly 46% of which appear only once. For these TCRs, the target antigens are not known. Material for sequencing was blood. The receptors here all came from a girl under 18 with multiple sclerosis.

The chain links TRBV20-1 to TRBJ1-1; perhaps TRBD1 as D (6 bases). V was shortened by 0 bases and J by 4 bases, with 15 bases between the two germline ends. Germline CDR1 DFQATT, CDR2 SNEGSKA (reference sequence). CDR3 length equals 15 residues. The CDR3 reads CSARDRRGAITEAFF. CDR3 DNA sequence: TGCAGTGCTAGAGATCGTAGGGGGGCGATCACTGAAGCTTTCTTT.

The chain uses TRBV7-6 and TRBJ2-3; D unresolved. The length of the CDR3 is 14 residues. Germline assignment: CDR1 SGHVS and CDR2 FNYEAQ. V lost 5 bases, J lost 0 bases, and 9 bases lay in between. The DNA for the CDR3 is TGTGCCAGCAGCCCCCACCCTAGCACAGATACGCAGTATTTT. Translation gives CASSPHPSTDTQYF.

The table lists this clonotype with a few counts. The chain carries TRBV7-9 and TRBJ2-7; 11 bases align to TRBD2. CDR1 SEHNR and CDR2 FQNEAQ come from the germline V gene (reference sequence). This CDR3 has 15 amino acids. Losses at the gene ends were 4 bases for V and 7 bases for J; bases not matched to a gene: 9. As DNA, the CDR3 is TGTGCCAGCAGCTCCCCGGGACTAGCGGAGAAGGAGCAGTACTTC. As protein: CASSSPGLAEKEQYF.

Regarding this clonotype: A read error may produce the germline difference seen at one junction end. The genes are TRBV20-1 and TRBJ2-4; D ambiguous. The CDR3 is 15 residues long. Germline V gives CDR1 DFQATT, CDR2 SNEGSKA (reference sequence). CDR3 in DNA: TGCAGTGCTAGTATCCGAACCACTGCCAAAAACATTCGGTACTTC. This encodes CSASIRTTAKNIRYF.

The CDR3 is CASSGGLWNEQFF. The CDR3 DNA is TGTGCCAGCAGTGGGGGACTTTGGAATGAGCAGTTCTTC. This rearrangement joins TRBV6-5 to TRBJ2-1, with D possibly TRBD2 on 6 matching bases. V lost 5 bases to trimming and J lost 7 bases, with 12 bases between them. CDR3 size: 13 residues. Germline V gene sequence: CDR1 MNHEY, CDR2 SVGAGI.

The chain joins TRBV4-1 to TRBJ2-5; 8 bases align to TRBD2. The CDR3 length is 15 residues. Germline V gene lookup returns CDR1 MGHRA and CDR2 YSYEKL. The trim removed 4 bases at V and 1 base at J, leaving 5 bases unmatched. DNA of the CDR3: TGCGCCAGCAGCCCTTGGACTAGCACCCAAGAGACCCAGTACTTC. Protein sequence: CASSPWTSTQETQYF.

This clonotype showed up just a few times. The gene calls are TRBV10-2 and TRBJ2-4; TRBD2 matches 14 bases. Germline trimming cut 3 bases from V and 7 bases from J; bases unmatched to any gene: 5. The length of the CDR3 is 16 residues. CDR1 is WSHSY and CDR2 is SAAADI in the germline V gene. The CDR3 region is CASSDRGLAGENIQYF. CDR3 coding DNA: TGCGCCAGCAGTGATAGGGGACTAGCGGGAGAGAACATTCAGTACTTC.

About this clonotype: At one boundary the junction diverges from the germline segment, which might be a read error. The chain employs TRBV7-9 and TRBJ2-6; D call uncertain. Germline lookup yields CDR1 SEHNR and CDR2 FQNEAQ (reference sequence). The CDR3 loop spans 15 amino acids. The CDR3 loop is CASRLGIYGANVLTF. CDR3 in DNA: TGTGCCAGCCGCTTAGGGATATATGGGGCCAACGTCCTGACTTTC.

The CDR3 DNA sequence: TGCGCCAGCAGCTTGCGGACAGGGTACCAAGAGACCCAGTACTTC. The encoded protein is CASSLRTGYQETQYF. The V call is TRBV5-1, the J call TRBJ2-5, with 8 positions matching TRBD1. The CDR3 loop spans 15 amino acids. Germline V lookup: CDR1 SGHRS, CDR2 YFSETQ. V shed 1 base, J shed 0 bases, and the junction held 2 bases outside the gene matches.

This clonotype occurred once. The rearrangement joins TRBV4-2 to TRBJ1-2; unclear D gene. The V gene's germline CDR1 is LGHNA and CDR2 YNFKEQ. The length of the CDR3 is 16 residues. Trimming cost V 1 base and J 4 bases, with 16 bases left between them. This CDR3 is CASSQALERVGYGYTF. DNA of the CDR3: TGTGCCAGCAGCCAAGCCTTAGAGAGGGTGGGCTATGGCTACACCTTC.

This clonotype was observed once. J is TRBJ2-7 and V is TRBV12-3 or TRBV12-4, with 7 positions matching TRBD2. The CDR3 loop spans 13 amino acids. The ends lost 8 bases at V and 4 bases at J; junction bases unmatched: 8. Here the CDR3 DNA reads TGTGCCAGCCAAGCGGGGATGGGGTACGAGCAGTACTTC. The encoded protein is CASQAGMGYEQYF.

V is TRBV11-2 and J is TRBJ2-5, with no clear D. The length of the CDR3 is 15 residues. With 2 bases removed from V and 4 bases from J, the gap between germline ends came to 14 bases. CDR1 is SGHAT, CDR2 FQNNGV, per germline. CDR3 sequence: CASSLTGRQRETQYF. Written as DNA, the CDR3 is TGTGCCAGCAGCTTAACGGGTCGACAAAGAGAGACCCAGTACTTC.

This clonotype was seen a handful of times. This chain uses TRBV7-8 with TRBJ1-2; D remains ambiguous. Germline CDR1 is SGHVS and CDR2 is FQNEAQ. V lost 1 base to trimming and J lost 0 bases, with 12 bases between them. This CDR3 is built from 16 residues. CDR3 loop: CASSLGPKPTNYGYTF. CDR3 DNA sequence: TGTGCCAGCAGCTTAGGGCCCAAACCAACTAACTATGGCTACACCTTC.

This clonotype was counted a few times. This chain joins TRBV28 and TRBJ1-2; D call uncertain. Trimming removed 4 bases at V and 7 bases at J, with 4 bases between. The germline V gene has CDR1 MDHEN and CDR2 SYDVKM. The CDR3 length is 10 residues. The CDR3 loop reads CASSSGGYTF. In DNA, the CDR3 is TGTGCCAGCAGTTCCGGTGGCTACACCTTC.

The rearrangement joins TRBV27 to TRBJ1-2; D is undetermined. The CDR3 length is 14 residues. The V gene's germline CDR1 is MNHEY and CDR2 SMNVEV (reference sequence). Between the trimmed V and J ends, which lost 2 bases and 4 bases, there was a span of 11 bases. CDR3 amino acids: CASSLTYGFYGYTF. Here the CDR3 DNA reads TGTGCCAGCAGTTTAACCTATGGGTTCTATGGCTACACCTTC.